Following are 24 T cell receptor beta chains from one sample sequenced in a study of blood T cells in healthy people across ages (dated by TCRdb to 2013 to 2016). Library preparation was by 5' RACE. Sequencing used an Illumina HiSeq 2500. The second PCR ran for roughly 7 to 11 cycles and used a J-beta primer mix along with a sample-barcoded 5' primer. TCRdb cleaned the public reads at Q25 with fastp, built clones with MiXCR and kept in-frame beta chains. All rows with the same CDR3 protein become a single entry with the most common DNA and genes. Across this sample there are some 1.5 million distinct CDR3 sequences, with 28% seen only once. About 8% of the sample belongs to the ten largest clones. Sequencing was carried out using blood. These receptors were taken from a woman in her 30s in good health.

This rearrangement joins TRBV4-1 to TRBJ1-1, with a tentative D call TRBD1 (5 bases). Germline CDR1 reads MGHRA; CDR2 reads YSYEKL. Trimming shortened V by 1 base and J by 7 bases, and 13 bases separated the two germline ends. The CDR3 contains 14 residues. The CDR3 loop is CASSQGWQGDEAFF. CDR3 DNA sequence: TGCGCCAGCAGCCAAGGATGGCAGGGAGATGAAGCTTTCTTT.

This clonotype was recorded at least ten times. The rearrangement links TRBV20-1 to TRBJ1-2; D is unresolved. CDR1 is DFQATT and CDR2 is SNEGSKA in the germline V gene (reference sequence). The length of the CDR3 is 15 residues. Trimming stripped 4 bases from V and 6 bases from J, with 21 bases between. The CDR3 DNA is TGCAGTGCTACCAATAACAGAGAGGGCAGCGATGGCTACACCTTC. Its translation: CSATNNREGSDGYTF.

The CDR3 region has the DNA TGCAGTGCACAGTCAGGCGGGAGCTCCTACAATGAGCAGTTCTTC. Translating gives CSAQSGGSSYNEQFF. V gene TRBV20-1 combines with J gene TRBJ2-1, with 7 bases fitting TRBD2. Germline V lookup: CDR1 DFQATT, CDR2 SNEGSKA (reference sequence). Trimming at V came to 6 bases and at J to 0 bases, leaving 8 bases not matched to a gene. The CDR3 has 15 residues.

This rearrangement joins TRBV5-1 to TRBJ2-7; 8 bases agree with TRBD2. Germline CDR1 reads SGHRS; CDR2 reads YFSETQ. V shed 0 bases and J 0 bases; nucleotides not matched to a gene: 5. The CDR3 has 16 amino acids. DNA for the CDR3: TGCGCCAGCAGCTTGGATAGCGGGGTGCTCTCCTACGAGCAGTACTTC. Its protein is CASSLDSGVLSYEQYF.

Only a few counts were recorded for this clonotype. The CDR3 is CSAREGLAAYNEQFF. The CDR3 nucleotides are TGCAGTGCTAGAGAGGGACTAGCAGCCTACAATGAGCAGTTCTTC. This chain uses TRBV20-1 with TRBJ2-1, with TRBD2 identical over 9 bases. V dropped 0 bases and J dropped 2; count of bases not matched to a gene: 2. Per germline, CDR1 DFQATT and CDR2 SNEGSKA (reference sequence). There are 15 residues in the CDR3.

The rearrangement links TRBV7-6 to TRBJ2-3; D gene ambiguous. In germline, CDR1 is SGHVS, CDR2 FNYEAQ. Trimming pared 5 bases from V and 1 base from J, leaving 16 bases between. This CDR3 spans 16 amino acids. The CDR3 sequence is CASSPELGLGTDTQYF. The CDR3 bases are TGTGCCAGCAGCCCCGAGCTAGGGTTGGGCACAGATACGCAGTATTTT.

The rearrangement joins TRBV28 to TRBJ2-7, with D unclear. Germline V gene data show CDR1 as MDHEN and CDR2 as SYDVKM. With 2 bases removed from V and 3 bases from J, the gap between germline ends came to 11 bases. This CDR3 region has 14 residues. CDR3 residues: CASSLGVDYYEQYF. The DNA for the CDR3 is TGTGCCAGCAGTTTAGGGGTGGATTACTACGAGCAGTACTTC.

The chain couples TRBV19 to TRBJ2-6, with D uncertain. Per germline, CDR1 LNHDA and CDR2 SQIVND (reference sequence). V lost 7 bases and J lost 0, with 13 bases in between. The CDR3 runs to 16 residues. The CDR3 bases are TGTGCCAGTAATAAGAACAGAGCCTCTGGGGCCAACGTCCTGACTTTC. Translation gives CASNKNRASGANVLTF.

This clonotype turned up a few times. The chain carries TRBV29-1 and TRBJ1-5, with D hard to call. This CDR3 contains 13 residues. Germline CDR1 reads SQVTM; CDR2 reads ANQGSEA. V dropped 4 bases and J dropped 3 bases, with 10 bases sitting between them. The CDR3 coding sequence is TGCAGCGTTGTTGGGCAGCTCAATCAGCCCCAGCATTTT. It is translated as CSVVGQLNQPQHF.

At least ten counts were recorded for this clonotype. The V call is TRBV10-3, the J call TRBJ2-7; 8 positions agree with TRBD1. Germline lookup yields CDR1 ENHRY and CDR2 SYGVKD. Germline trimming cut 6 bases from V and 0 bases from J; bases unmatched to any gene: 4. The CDR3 loop spans 14 amino acids. The CDR3 reads CAIRDRETSYEQYF. The DNA of the CDR3 is TGTGCCATCAGGGACAGGGAGACCTCCTACGAGCAGTACTTC.

This clonotype was detected only a few times. V and J are TRBV11-3 and TRBJ2-1; TRBD1 is a possible D gene (6 bases). The V end was cut by 5 bases, the J end by 6 bases, with 23 bases between. The CDR3 contains 17 residues. Per germline, CDR1 SGHNT and CDR2 YENEEA. The CDR3 loop is CASSASLGQTLTNEQFF. In DNA form, the CDR3 reads TGTGCCAGCAGCGCGAGCTTAGGACAGACGCTTACCAATGAGCAGTTCTTC.

As concerns this clonotype: Given a much more abundant clone one base away, this may be a read error. V is TRBV5-1 and J is TRBJ2-7; 7 bases map to TRBD1. The V segment lost 9 bases and the J segment 6 bases; nucleotides outside the gene matches: 15. Germline V gene data show CDR1 as SGHRS and CDR2 as YFSETQ. The CDR3 consists of 14 residues. The CDR3 nucleotides read TGCGCCATCGGCTTGACCGGACAGGAATCCGAGCAGTACTTC. Protein: CAIGLTGQESEQYF.

The CDR3 DNA reads as TGTGCCTGGAGTGCCTCTAGCGGGAGTCGCGAGCAGTACTTC. Protein sequence: CAWSASSGSREQYF. The chain employs TRBV30 and TRBJ2-5; the match to TRBD2 covers 10 bases. TRBJ2-7 explains the end of the DNA better; the J call may be wrong. The CDR3 is 14 residues long. Germline assignment: CDR1 GTSNPN and CDR2 SVGIG (reference sequence).

This clonotype was observed a few times. The chain recombines TRBV2 with TRBJ2-1, with 9 nucleotides matching TRBD1. Germline V gene sequence: CDR1 SNHLY, CDR2 FYNNEI. Trimming took 7 bases from V and 8 from J; bases not matched to a gene: 12. This CDR3 has 15 amino acids. The CDR3 protein is CASNPTYRGRHEQFF. The CDR3 DNA reads TGTGCCAGCAACCCCACCTACAGGGGGCGCCATGAGCAGTTCTTC.

V gene TRBV10-3 combines with J gene TRBJ2-1; 12 bases are a match to TRBD2. CDR1 ENHRY and CDR2 SYGVKD come from the germline V gene. V lost 7 bases to trimming and J lost 0 bases; unmatched junction nucleotides: 10. This CDR3 spans 18 amino acids. The CDR3 loop reads CAITGTSGFRGSYNEQFF. CDR3 DNA sequence: TGTGCCATCACAGGGACTAGCGGGTTCCGGGGCTCCTACAATGAGCAGTTCTTC.

In its sample, this clonotype was seen many times. This chain uses TRBV6-6 with TRBJ1-6; no clear D. Germline CDR1 is MNHNY and CDR2 is SVGAGI (reference sequence). This CDR3 spans 16 amino acids. Trimming took off 0 bases at V and 7 bases at J, with 13 bases between the two ends. This chain's CDR3 is CASSYSVARRNSPLHF. CDR3 nucleotide sequence: TGTGCCAGCAGTTACTCGGTAGCTAGAAGGAATTCACCCCTCCACTTT.

The table lists this clonotype with a few counts. The rearrangement links TRBV12-3 or TRBV12-4 to TRBJ1-2; 8 bases match TRBD1. V was clipped by 5 bases and J by 8 bases; unmatched bases: 13. The CDR3 runs to 15 residues. The CDR3 DNA sequence: TGTGCCAGCAGTCCCCAAGAGACAGGGGTTGGGGGCTACACCTTC. This sequence encodes CASSPQETGVGGYTF.

This chain links TRBV6-5 with TRBJ1-3; tentatively, D is TRBD1 (6 bases). Germline V lookup: CDR1 MNHEY, CDR2 SVGAGI. The CDR3 length is 16 residues. V was pared by 0 bases and J by 4 bases, with 13 bases between. Written as DNA, the CDR3 is TGTGCCAGCAGTTACTCTAAGAGGGGGTCCGGAAACACCATATATTTT. Its translation is CASSYSKRGSGNTIYF.

J is TRBJ2-1 and V is TRBV15, with D unresolved. Trimming took 6 bases from V and 3 from J, leaving 12 bases between them. CDR1 and CDR2 (germline): LNHNV, YYDKDF (reference sequence). This CDR3 region has 14 residues. The CDR3 reads CATSSDRYYNEQFF. Here the CDR3 DNA reads TGTGCCACCAGTTCCGACCGGTACTACAATGAGCAGTTCTTC.

This clonotype was seen only a few times. This CDR3 reads CASSTRTSGGPADTQYF. In DNA, the CDR3 is TGCGCCAGCAGCACTAGGACTAGCGGGGGCCCGGCAGATACGCAGTATTTT. The genes are TRBV5-1 and TRBJ2-3, with 13 bases aligning to TRBD2. This CDR3 comprises 17 residues. Trimming removed 4 bases from V and 4 bases from J; junction bases left unmatched: 9. Germline CDR1 reads SGHRS; CDR2 reads YFSETQ.

The rearrangement links TRBV12-3 or TRBV12-4 to TRBJ1-3, with a tentative D call TRBD1 (6 bases). The CDR3 has 14 residues. Between the trimmed V and J ends, which lost 9 bases and 4 bases, there was a span of 16 bases. For the CDR3, the DNA is TGTGCCAGTAACCGCAGGGGATTCGGAAACACCATATATTTT. Translating it yields CASNRRGFGNTIYF.

A few counts support this clonotype. This chain uses TRBV29-1 with TRBJ2-1; 7 positions match TRBD2. The length of the CDR3 is 14 residues. Unmatched junction bases numbered 6, after V lost 5 bases and J lost 2 bases. Germline lookup yields CDR1 SQVTM and CDR2 ANQGSEA. CDR3 amino acids: CSVTGGLAYNEQFF. As DNA, the CDR3 is TGCAGCGTTACGGGAGGCCTGGCCTACAATGAGCAGTTCTTC.

This clonotype was picked up a small number of times. The chain carries TRBV12-3 or TRBV12-4 and TRBJ2-3; D is unresolved. V was cut by 0 bases and J by 9 bases, with 13 bases left in between. The CDR3 loop spans 14 amino acids. The CDR3 protein is CASSLALEPNTQYF. The CDR3 DNA reads TGTGCCAGCAGTTTAGCGCTCGAGCCTAACACGCAGTATTTT.

This clonotype showed up many times. Here the CDR3 reads CASSVAGTGGDEQYF. The CDR3 nucleotides read TGTGCCAGCAGCGTGGCAGGGACAGGGGGCGACGAGCAGTACTTC. This chain links TRBV9 with TRBJ2-7, with TRBD1 matching 12 bases. This CDR3 comprises 15 residues. Trimming at V came to 2 bases and at J to 5 bases, leaving 5 bases not matched to a gene. Germline V gives CDR1 SGDLS, CDR2 YYNGEE.